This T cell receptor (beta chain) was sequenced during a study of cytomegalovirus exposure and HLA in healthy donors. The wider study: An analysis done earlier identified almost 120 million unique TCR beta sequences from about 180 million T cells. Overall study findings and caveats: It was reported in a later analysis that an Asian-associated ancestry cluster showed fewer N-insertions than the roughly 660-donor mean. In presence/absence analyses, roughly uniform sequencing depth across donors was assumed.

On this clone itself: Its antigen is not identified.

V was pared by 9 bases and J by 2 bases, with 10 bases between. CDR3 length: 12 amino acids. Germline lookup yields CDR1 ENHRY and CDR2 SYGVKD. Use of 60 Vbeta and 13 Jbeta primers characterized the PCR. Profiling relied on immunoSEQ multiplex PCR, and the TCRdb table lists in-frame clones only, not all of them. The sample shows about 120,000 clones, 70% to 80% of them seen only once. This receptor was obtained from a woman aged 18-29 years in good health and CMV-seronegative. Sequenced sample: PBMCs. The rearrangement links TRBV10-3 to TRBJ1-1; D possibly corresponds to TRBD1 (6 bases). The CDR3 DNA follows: TGTGCCATACAGGGAGATAACACTGAAGCTTTCTTT. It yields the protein CAIQGDNTEAFF.